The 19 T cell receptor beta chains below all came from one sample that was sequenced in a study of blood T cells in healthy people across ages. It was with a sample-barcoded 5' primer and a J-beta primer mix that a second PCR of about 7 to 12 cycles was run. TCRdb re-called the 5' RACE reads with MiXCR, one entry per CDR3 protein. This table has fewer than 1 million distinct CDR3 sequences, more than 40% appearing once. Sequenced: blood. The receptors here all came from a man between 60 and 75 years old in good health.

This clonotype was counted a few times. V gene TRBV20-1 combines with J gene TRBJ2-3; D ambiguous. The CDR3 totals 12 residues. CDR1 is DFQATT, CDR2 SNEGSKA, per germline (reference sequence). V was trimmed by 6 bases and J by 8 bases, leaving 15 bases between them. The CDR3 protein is CSAALAAGTQYF. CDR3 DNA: TGCAGTGCCGCCCTTGCCGCCGGTACGCAGTATTTT.

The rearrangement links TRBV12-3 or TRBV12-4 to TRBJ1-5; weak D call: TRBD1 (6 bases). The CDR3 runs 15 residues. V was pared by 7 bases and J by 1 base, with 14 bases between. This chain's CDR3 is CASTLGGNSNQPQHF. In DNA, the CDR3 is TGTGCCAGCACCTTAGGGGGGAACAGCAATCAGCCCCAGCATTTT.

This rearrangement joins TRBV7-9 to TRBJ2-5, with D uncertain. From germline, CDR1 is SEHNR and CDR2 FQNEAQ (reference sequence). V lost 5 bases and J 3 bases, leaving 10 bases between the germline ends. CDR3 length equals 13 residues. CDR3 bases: TGTGCCAGCAGCCGTTACAGTGAAGAGACCCAGTACTTC. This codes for CASSRYSEETQYF.

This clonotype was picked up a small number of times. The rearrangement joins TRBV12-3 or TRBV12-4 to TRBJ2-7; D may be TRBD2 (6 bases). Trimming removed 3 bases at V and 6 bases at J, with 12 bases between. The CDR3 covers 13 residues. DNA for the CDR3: TGTGCCAGCAGTTTGGGGGGTGGTGGCGAGCAGTACTTC. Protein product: CASSLGGGGEQYF.

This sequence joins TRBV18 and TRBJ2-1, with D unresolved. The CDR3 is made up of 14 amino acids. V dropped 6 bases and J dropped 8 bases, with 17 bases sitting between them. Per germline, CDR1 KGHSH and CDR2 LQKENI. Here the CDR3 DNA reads TGTGCCAGCTCTTGGACGGCCACATTAGATGAGCAGTTCTTC. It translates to CASSWTATLDEQFF.

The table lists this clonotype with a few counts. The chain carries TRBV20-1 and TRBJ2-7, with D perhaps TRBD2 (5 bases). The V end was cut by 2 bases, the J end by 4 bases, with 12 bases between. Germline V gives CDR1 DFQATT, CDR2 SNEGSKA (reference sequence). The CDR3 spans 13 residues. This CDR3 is CSARTAGFYEQYF. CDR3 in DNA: TGCAGTGCTAGAACGGCGGGTTTTTACGAGCAGTACTTC.

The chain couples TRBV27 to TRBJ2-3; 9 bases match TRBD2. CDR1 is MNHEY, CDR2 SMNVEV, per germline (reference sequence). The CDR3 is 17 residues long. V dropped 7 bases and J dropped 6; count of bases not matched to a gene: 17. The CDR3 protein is CASKSPPASGTPDTQYF. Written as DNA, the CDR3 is TGTGCCAGCAAATCCCCGCCGGCTAGCGGGACCCCGGATACGCAGTATTTT.

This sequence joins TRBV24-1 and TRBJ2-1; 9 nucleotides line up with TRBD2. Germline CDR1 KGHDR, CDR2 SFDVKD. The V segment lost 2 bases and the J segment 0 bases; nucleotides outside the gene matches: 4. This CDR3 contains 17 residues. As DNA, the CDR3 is TGTGCCACCAGTGATTCAAATAGCGGGGGCTCCTACAATGAGCAGTTCTTC. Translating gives CATSDSNSGGSYNEQFF.

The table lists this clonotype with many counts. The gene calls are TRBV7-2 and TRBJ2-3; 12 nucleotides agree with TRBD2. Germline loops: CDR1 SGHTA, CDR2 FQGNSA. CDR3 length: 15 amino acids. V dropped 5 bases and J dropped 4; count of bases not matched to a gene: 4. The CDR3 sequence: CASSRPSGGADTQYF. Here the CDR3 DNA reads TGTGCCAGCAGCCGACCTAGCGGGGGGGCAGATACGCAGTATTTT.

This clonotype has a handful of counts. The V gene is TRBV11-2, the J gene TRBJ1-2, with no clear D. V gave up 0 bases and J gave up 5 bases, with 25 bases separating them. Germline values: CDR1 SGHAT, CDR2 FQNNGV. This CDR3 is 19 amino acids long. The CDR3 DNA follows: TGTGCCAGCAGCTTAGAAGGGCAGGCCAGAGATCCCAAAAGTTATGGCTACACCTTC. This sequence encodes CASSLEGQARDPKSYGYTF.

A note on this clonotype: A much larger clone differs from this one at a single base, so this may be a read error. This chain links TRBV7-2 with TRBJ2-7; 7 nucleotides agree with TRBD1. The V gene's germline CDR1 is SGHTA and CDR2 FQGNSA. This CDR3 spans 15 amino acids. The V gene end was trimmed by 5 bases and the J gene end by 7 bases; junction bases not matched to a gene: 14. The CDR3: CASSRAGTAYNEQYF. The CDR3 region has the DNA TGTGCCAGCAGCCGGGCCGGGACAGCTTACAATGAGCAGTACTTC.

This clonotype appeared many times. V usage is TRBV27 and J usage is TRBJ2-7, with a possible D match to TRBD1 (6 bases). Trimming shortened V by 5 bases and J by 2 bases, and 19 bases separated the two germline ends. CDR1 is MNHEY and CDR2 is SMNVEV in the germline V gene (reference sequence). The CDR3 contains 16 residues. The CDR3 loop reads CASSPDTGTPPYEQYF. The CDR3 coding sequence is TGTGCCAGCAGTCCCGACACCGGGACACCCCCCTACGAGCAGTACTTC.

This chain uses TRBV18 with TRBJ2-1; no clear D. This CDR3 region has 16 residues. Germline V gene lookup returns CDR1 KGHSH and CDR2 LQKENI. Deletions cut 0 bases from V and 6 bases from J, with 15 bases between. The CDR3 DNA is TGTGCCAGCTCACCACCCGGAAGGGCGAAGATCAATGAGCAGTTCTTC. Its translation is CASSPPGRAKINEQFF.

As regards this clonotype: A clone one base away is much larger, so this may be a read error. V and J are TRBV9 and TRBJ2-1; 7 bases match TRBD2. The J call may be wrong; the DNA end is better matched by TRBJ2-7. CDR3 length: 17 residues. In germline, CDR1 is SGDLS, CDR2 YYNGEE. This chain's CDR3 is CASSVGSAGLSYNEQYF. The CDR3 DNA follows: TGTGCCAGCAGCGTAGGATCAGCGGGGTTGTCCTACAATGAGCAGTACTTC.

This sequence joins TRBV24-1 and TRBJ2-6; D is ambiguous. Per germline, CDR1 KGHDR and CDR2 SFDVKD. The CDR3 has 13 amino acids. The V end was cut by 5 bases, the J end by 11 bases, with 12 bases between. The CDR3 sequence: CATSALGSDVLTF. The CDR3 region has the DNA TGTGCCACCAGTGCGCTCGGGTCCGACGTCCTGACTTTC.

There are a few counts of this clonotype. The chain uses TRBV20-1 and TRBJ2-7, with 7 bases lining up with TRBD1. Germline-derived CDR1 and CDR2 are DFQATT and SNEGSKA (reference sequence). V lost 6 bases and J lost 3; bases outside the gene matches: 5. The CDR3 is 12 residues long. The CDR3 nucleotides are TGCAGTGCAGTTGACAGGGACTACGAGCAGTACTTC. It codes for CSAVDRDYEQYF.

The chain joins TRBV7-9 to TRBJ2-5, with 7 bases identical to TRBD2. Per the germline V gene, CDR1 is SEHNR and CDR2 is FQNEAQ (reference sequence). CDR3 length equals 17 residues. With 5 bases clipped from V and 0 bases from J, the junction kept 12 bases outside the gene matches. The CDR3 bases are TGTGCCAGCAGCCGGATGATAGGCGGGGGAAACCAAGAGACCCAGTACTTC. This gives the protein CASSRMIGGGNQETQYF.

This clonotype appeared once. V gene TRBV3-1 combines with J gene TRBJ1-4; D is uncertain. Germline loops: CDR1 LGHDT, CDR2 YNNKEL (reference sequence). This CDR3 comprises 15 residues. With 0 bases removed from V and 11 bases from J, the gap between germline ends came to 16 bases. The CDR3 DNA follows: TGTGCCAGCAGCCAAGAAAACACGGCAGGTGCGAAACTGTTTTTT. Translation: CASSQENTAGAKLFF. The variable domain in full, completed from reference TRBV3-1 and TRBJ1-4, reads DTAVSQTPKYLVTQMGNDKSIKCEQNLGHDTMYWYKQDSKKFLKIMFSYNNKELIINETVPNRFSPKSPDKAHLNLHINSLELGDSAVYFCASSQENTAGAKLFFGSGTQLSVL.

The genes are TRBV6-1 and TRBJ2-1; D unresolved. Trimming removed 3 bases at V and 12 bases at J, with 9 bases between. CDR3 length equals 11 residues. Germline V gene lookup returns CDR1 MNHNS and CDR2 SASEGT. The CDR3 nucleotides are TGTGCCAGCAGTGATTCGCAGTTGCAGTTCTTC. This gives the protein CASSDSQLQFF.